The 19 T cell receptor beta chains in this list originate from one sample, sequenced in a study of T cells in Graves' hyperthyroidism and ophthalmopathy. Amplification of TCR beta CDR3 regions was performed using RNA transcripts as template. The HTBI primer set drove a first-round RT-PCR of the TCR CDR3. MiXCR, run by TCRdb on the multiplex PCR reads, gives a single entry per CDR3 protein. The sample carries fewer than 500,000 distinct CDR3 sequences, roughly 12% recorded once. Specimen: blood. The receptor set was obtained from a man aged 30 to 45 with Graves' hyperthyroidism that later progressed to Graves' ophthalmopathy.

Points on this clonotype: Since a much larger clone is just one base distant, this may be a read error. CDR3: CASSGSGESDTLYF. The CDR3 nucleotides are TGCGCCAGCAGCGGTAGCGGGGAAAGTGATACGCTGTATTTT. The V call is TRBV5-1, the J call TRBJ2-3, with 8 nucleotides matching TRBD2. This CDR3 has 14 amino acids. CDR1 is SGHRS and CDR2 is YFSETQ in the germline V gene.

Only a few counts were recorded for this clonotype. The genes are TRBV12-5 and TRBJ2-7, with D tentatively TRBD1 (5 bases). V lost 5 bases and J lost 4, with 9 bases in between. Germline CDR1 LGHNT, CDR2 FRNRAP. The CDR3 totals 12 residues. The CDR3 bases are TGTGCTAGTGGTCCAGGGTTTTACGAGCAGTACTTC. Protein product: CASGPGFYEQYF.

This clonotype was counted at least ten times. The rearrangement joins TRBV5-1 to TRBJ2-6; a possible D gene is TRBD2 (6 bases). Trimming took off 4 bases at V and 0 bases at J, with 17 bases between the two ends. The length of the CDR3 is 18 residues. CDR1 SGHRS and CDR2 YFSETQ come from the germline V gene. Here the CDR3 DNA reads TGCGCCAGCAGCGAGACCGGGACTTGGAGCTCTGGGGCCAACGTCCTGACTTTC. Translating it yields CASSETGTWSSGANVLTF.

CDR3 loop: CASSLGRDRSQHF. CDR3 coding DNA: TGTGCCAGCAGCTTAGGGAGGGACCGGTCCCAGCATTTT. The chain couples TRBV11-2 to TRBJ1-5, with D possibly TRBD1 on 5 matching bases. CDR1 is SGHAT, CDR2 FQNNGV, per germline. The V end lost 1 base, the J end lost 11 bases, and 12 bases lay between the germline ends. The CDR3 extends over 13 amino acids.

This clonotype was picked up a small number of times. A read error is possible here, since a much larger clone lies one base away. The chain carries TRBV2 and TRBJ2-5, with unresolved D. Germline loops: CDR1 SNHLY, CDR2 FYNNEI. Trimming stripped 2 bases from V and 3 bases from J, with 13 bases between. The CDR3 is 15 residues long. This CDR3 reads CASSEMVGNEETQYF. In DNA, the CDR3 is TGTGCCAGCAGTGAAATGGTGGGAAACGAAGAGACCCAGTACTTC.

In this sample, this clonotype turned up many times. The chain couples TRBV11-1 to TRBJ2-2, with D perhaps matching TRBD1 (6 bases). With 3 bases removed from V and 6 bases from J, the gap between germline ends came to 8 bases. The CDR3 has 13 residues. Germline lookup yields CDR1 SGHAT and CDR2 FQDESV (reference sequence). The CDR3 protein is CASSFNRAGELFF. The CDR3 DNA reads as TGTGCCAGCAGCTTTAACAGGGCCGGGGAGCTGTTTTTT.

The chain combines TRBV5-8 with TRBJ2-4; no definite D call. Germline V CDR1 and CDR2: SGHTS, YDEGEE. This CDR3 contains 14 residues. The germline V and J ends were trimmed by 2 bases and 4 bases, with 10 bases remaining between them. The CDR3 protein is CASSFDRSKNIQYF. In DNA, the CDR3 is TGTGCCAGCAGCTTTGATCGCAGTAAAAACATTCAGTACTTC.

This clonotype was picked up many times. The CDR3 here is CASSSPGGFYEQYF. CDR3 sequence (DNA): TGTGCCAGCAGTTCCCCCGGGGGATTCTACGAGCAGTACTTC. The chain uses TRBV6-2 or TRBV6-3 and TRBJ2-7; a possible D gene is TRBD2 (6 bases). This CDR3 has 14 residues. Germline V gene data show CDR1 as MNHEY and CDR2 as SVGEGT. The germline V and J ends were trimmed by 4 bases and 3 bases, with 13 bases remaining between them.

This clonotype was seen many times. The chain couples TRBV27 to TRBJ2-2; D uncertain. The germline V and J ends were trimmed by 2 bases and 7 bases, with 17 bases remaining between them. Germline lookup yields CDR1 MNHEY and CDR2 SMNVEV (reference sequence). This CDR3 is 16 amino acids long. CDR3 protein: CASSLSLDWSHGELFF. The CDR3, as DNA: TGTGCCAGCAGTTTAAGCCTGGATTGGTCCCACGGGGAGCTGTTTTTT.

This clonotype was observed many times. V and J are TRBV28 and TRBJ1-2, with D unresolved. V lost 6 bases and J lost 4, with 15 bases in between. This CDR3 spans 14 amino acids. CDR1 and CDR2 from the germline V gene are MDHEN and SYDVKM. CDR3 coding DNA: TGTGCCAGCAGCTCCGGACCGGCAAGCTATGGCTACACCTTC. This translates into CASSSGPASYGYTF.

This clonotype has just a few counts. This chain connects TRBV10-2 to TRBJ2-1; a possible D gene is TRBD2 (5 bases). V lost 7 bases and J lost 6, with 10 bases in between. CDR1 and CDR2 from the germline V gene are WSHSY and SAAADI. The length of the CDR3 is 12 residues. The CDR3 sequence: CASTGTRNEQFF. The DNA for the CDR3 is TGCGCCAGCACGGGAACCCGCAATGAGCAGTTCTTC.

This clonotype occurred many times. V gene TRBV2 combines with J gene TRBJ2-3; 7 bases align to TRBD2. Germline assignment: CDR1 SNHLY and CDR2 FYNNEI. CDR3 length: 15 residues. The V gene end was trimmed by 1 base and the J gene end by 3 bases; junction bases not matched to a gene: 4. The CDR3 sequence: CASSEGAGETDTQYF. The CDR3 DNA reads as TGTGCCAGCAGTGAAGGCGCGGGGGAAACAGATACGCAGTATTTT.

This clonotype was counted ten times or more. The chain has TRBV2 and TRBJ2-2; 11 bases match TRBD1. CDR3 size: 13 residues. V was clipped by 10 bases and J by 7 bases; unmatched bases: 5. The germline gives CDR1 SNHLY, CDR2 FYNNEI. CDR3 region: CATSDRGRGELFF. The CDR3 DNA reads TGTGCCACCTCGGACAGGGGGCGCGGGGAGCTGTTTTTT.

This clonotype was picked up a small number of times. CDR3 sequence (DNA): TGTGCCAGCAGCCTAAGTCCGGTCGAGCAGTACTTC. This encodes CASSLSPVEQYF. The rearrangement links TRBV7-9 to TRBJ2-7; D gene uncertain. This CDR3 is 12 amino acids long. V lost 5 bases to trimming and J lost 6 bases, with 11 bases between them. Germline assignment: CDR1 SEHNR and CDR2 FQNEAQ (reference sequence).

This clonotype came up many times. The genes are TRBV11-3 and TRBJ2-7; no clear D gene. Germline V gene lookup returns CDR1 SGHNT and CDR2 YENEEA. This CDR3 region has 16 residues. Trimming took 3 bases from V and 2 from J, leaving 17 bases between them. The CDR3 bases are TGTGCCAGCAGCTTGTCCTGGGGTGACTCGACCTACGAGCAGTACTTC. This codes for CASSLSWGDSTYEQYF.

This clonotype showed up many times. The chain is built from TRBV7-7 and TRBJ1-6; D remains ambiguous. Looked up from germline, CDR1 is SSHAT and CDR2 is FNYEAQ (reference sequence). The V gene lost 1 base and the J gene lost 9 bases, with 7 bases spanning the gap. This CDR3 is built from 13 residues. CDR3: CASSLDPFSPLHF. The CDR3 bases are TGTGCCAGCAGCTTAGACCCTTTTTCACCCCTCCACTTT.

The chain joins TRBV19 to TRBJ1-3; D unclear. This CDR3 region has 13 residues. V was cut by 6 bases and J by 8 bases, with 14 bases left in between. Looked up from germline, CDR1 is LNHDA and CDR2 is SQIVND (reference sequence). The CDR3 DNA reads as TGTGCCAGTAGCGACCGATTGGGCTACACCATATATTTT. This codes for CASSDRLGYTIYF.

Comment on this clonotype: No conserved phenylalanine or tryptophan ends this CDR3, so it is likely a read error. The chain has TRBV30 and TRBJ2-2; a weak D match, TRBD2 (7 bases). Trimming cost V 3 bases and J 6 bases, with 8 bases left between them. The CDR3 contains 12 residues. The germline V gene encodes CDR1 GTSNPN and CDR2 SVGIG (reference sequence). This chain's CDR3 is CAWRRGPGELFL. In nucleotides, the CDR3 is TGTGCCTGGAGGCGGGGGCCCGGGGAGCTGTTTCTT.

This clonotype has more than one count but fewer than ten. The V gene is TRBV28, the J gene TRBJ1-6; D is undetermined. Per germline, CDR1 MDHEN and CDR2 SYDVKM. The CDR3 totals 14 residues. The V end lost 3 bases, the J end lost 5 bases, and 8 bases lay between the germline ends. CDR3 sequence: CASSFYADNSPLHF. DNA of the CDR3: TGTGCCAGCAGTTTTTACGCGGATAATTCACCCCTCCACTTT.